This is a list of T cell receptor beta chains from one sample in a study of siplizumab effects on memory and regulatory T cells. Clones were read by immunoSEQ multiplex PCR, and TCRdb kept only the in-frame ones, dropping some. The repertoire holds more than 95,000 clones, with roughly 93% as singletons. The sample comprised Tregs sorted from blood. These TCRs come from a human donor in good health. Both conserved end residues are trimmed from each CDR3. Fields, in order: V gene, CDR3 protein.

V: TRBV11-2
CDR3: ASSLGISSGNTIY

V: TRBV5-1
CDR3: ASSLEYEQY

V: TRBV2
CDR3: ASTQREGRNEQF

V: TRBV11-2
CDR3: ASSAPLARVDTQY

V: TRBV14
CDR3: ASSLRYPNSYTGELF

V: TRBV7-6
CDR3: ASSLAPEGQPQH

V: TRBV29-1
CDR3: SDLRGAYGYT

V: TRBV4-1
CDR3: ASSQDLGAASGSYNEQF

V: TRBV20-1
CDR3: SVQAINGYT

V: TRBV27
CDR3: ASSLDRNSPLH

V: TRBV9
CDR3: ASSVGYNSPLH

V: TRBV5-1
CDR3: ASSDRNSNTEAF

V: TRBV7-9
CDR3: ASSYSDRTYGYT

V: TRBV9
CDR3: ASSPRAVGEQF

V: TRBV29-1
CDR3: SVVPSAETQY

V: TRBV4-1
CDR3: ASKKMSRSETQY

V: TRBV11-2
CDR3: ASSLGGLSSGANVLT

V: TRBV7-3
CDR3: ASSADREDTQY

V: TRBV29-1
CDR3: SVGTGGQPQH

V: TRBV5-1
CDR3: ASSPPSRPGNYGYT

V: TRBV29-1
CDR3: SFRPDSYTEAF

V: TRBV5-1
CDR3: ASSYFKGGKTDTQY